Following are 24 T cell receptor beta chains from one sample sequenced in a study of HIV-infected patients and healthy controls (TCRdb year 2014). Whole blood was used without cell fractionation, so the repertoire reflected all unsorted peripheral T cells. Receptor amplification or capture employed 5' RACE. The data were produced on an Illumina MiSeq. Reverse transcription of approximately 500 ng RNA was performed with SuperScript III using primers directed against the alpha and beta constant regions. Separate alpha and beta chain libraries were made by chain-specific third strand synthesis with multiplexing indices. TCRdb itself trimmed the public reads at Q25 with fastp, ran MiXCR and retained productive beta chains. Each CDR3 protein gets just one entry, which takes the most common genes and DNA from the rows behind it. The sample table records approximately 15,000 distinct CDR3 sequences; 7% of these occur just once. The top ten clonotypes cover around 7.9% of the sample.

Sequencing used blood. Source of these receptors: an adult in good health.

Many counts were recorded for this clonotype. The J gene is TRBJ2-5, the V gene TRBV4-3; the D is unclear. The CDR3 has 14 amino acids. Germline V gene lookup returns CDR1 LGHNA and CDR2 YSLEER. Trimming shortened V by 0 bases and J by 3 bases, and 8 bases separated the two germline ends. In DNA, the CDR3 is TGCGCCAGCAGCCAAGATACCGGAAAAGAGACCCAGTACTTC. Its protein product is CASSQDTGKETQYF.

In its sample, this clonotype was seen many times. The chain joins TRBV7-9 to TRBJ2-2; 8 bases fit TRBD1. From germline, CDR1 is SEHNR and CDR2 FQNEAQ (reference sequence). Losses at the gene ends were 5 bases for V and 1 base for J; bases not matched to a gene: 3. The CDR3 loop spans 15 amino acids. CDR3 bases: TGTGCCAGCAGCCCCGGGACAGGGAACACCGGGGAGCTGTTTTTT. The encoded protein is CASSPGTGNTGELFF.

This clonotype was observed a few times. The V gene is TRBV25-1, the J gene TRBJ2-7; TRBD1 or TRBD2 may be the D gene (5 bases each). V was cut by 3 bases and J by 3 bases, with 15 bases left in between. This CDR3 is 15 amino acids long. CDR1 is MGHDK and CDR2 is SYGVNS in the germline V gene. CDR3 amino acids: CASSDPGTAIYEQYF. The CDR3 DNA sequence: TGTGCCAGCAGTGACCCCGGGACCGCGATCTACGAGCAGTACTTC.

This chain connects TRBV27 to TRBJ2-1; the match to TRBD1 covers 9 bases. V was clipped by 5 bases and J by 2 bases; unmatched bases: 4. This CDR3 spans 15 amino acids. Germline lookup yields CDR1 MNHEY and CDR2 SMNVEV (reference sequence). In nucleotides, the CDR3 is TGTGCCAGCAGTAGACAGGGGGGCGCCTACAATGAGCAGTTCTTC. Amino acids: CASSRQGGAYNEQFF.

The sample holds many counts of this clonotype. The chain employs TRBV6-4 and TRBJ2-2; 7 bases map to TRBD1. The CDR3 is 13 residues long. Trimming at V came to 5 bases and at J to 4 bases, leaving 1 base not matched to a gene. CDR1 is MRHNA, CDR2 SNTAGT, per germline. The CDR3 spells CASSTGATGELFF. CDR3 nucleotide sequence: TGTGCCAGCAGTACAGGGGCCACCGGGGAGCTGTTTTTT.

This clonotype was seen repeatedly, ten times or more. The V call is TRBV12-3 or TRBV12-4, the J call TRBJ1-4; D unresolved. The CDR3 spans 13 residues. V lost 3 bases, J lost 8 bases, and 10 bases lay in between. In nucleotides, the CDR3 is TGTGCCAGCAGTTTCGGAGAAGTCGAAAAACTGTTTTTT. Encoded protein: CASSFGEVEKLFF.

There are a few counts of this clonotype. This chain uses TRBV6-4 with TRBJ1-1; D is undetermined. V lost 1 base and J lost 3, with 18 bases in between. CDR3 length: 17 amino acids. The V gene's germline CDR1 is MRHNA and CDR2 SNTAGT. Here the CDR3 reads CASSDFGKGGLDTEAFF. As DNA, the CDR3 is TGTGCCAGCAGTGACTTTGGAAAGGGTGGTCTCGACACTGAAGCTTTCTTT.

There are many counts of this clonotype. The CDR3 region is CASSQIRTGESDTQYF. The CDR3 bases are TGTGCCAGCAGCCAAATTAGGACAGGCGAATCAGATACGCAGTATTTT. The V gene is TRBV14, the J gene TRBJ2-3; 7 bases fit TRBD1. The length of the CDR3 is 16 residues. After removal of 2 bases from V and 4 bases from J, the junction contained 9 bases not matched to a gene. Germline V CDR1 and CDR2: SGHDN, FVKESK. The full variable domain, its missing parts supplied by reference TRBV14 and TRBJ2-3, is EAGVTQFPSHSVIEKGQTVTLRCDPISGHDNLYWYRRVMGKEIKFLLHFVKESKQDESGMPNNRFLAERTGGTYSTLKVQPAELEDSGVYFCASSQIRTGESDTQYFGPGTRLTVL.

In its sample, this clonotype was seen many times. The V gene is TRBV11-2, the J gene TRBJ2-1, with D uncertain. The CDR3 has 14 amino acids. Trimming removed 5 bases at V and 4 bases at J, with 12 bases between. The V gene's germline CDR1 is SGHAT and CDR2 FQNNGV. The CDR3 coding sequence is TGTGCCAGCAGCCGAACAAAGCCGTACAATGAGCAGTTCTTC. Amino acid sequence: CASSRTKPYNEQFF. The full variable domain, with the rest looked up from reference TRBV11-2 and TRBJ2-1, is EAGVAQSPRYKIIEKRQSVAFWCNPISGHATLYWYQQILGQGPKLLIQFQNNGVVDDSQLPKDRFSAERLKGVDSTLKIQPAKLEDSAVYLCASSRTKPYNEQFFGPGTRLTVL.

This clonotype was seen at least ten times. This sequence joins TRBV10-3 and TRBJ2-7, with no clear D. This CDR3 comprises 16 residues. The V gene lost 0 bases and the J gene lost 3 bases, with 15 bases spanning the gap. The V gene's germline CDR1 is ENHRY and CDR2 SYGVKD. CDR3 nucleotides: TGTGCCATCAGTGAGTCGGTGCTTAGGGCGGACTACGAGCAGTACTTC. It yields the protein CAISESVLRADYEQYF.

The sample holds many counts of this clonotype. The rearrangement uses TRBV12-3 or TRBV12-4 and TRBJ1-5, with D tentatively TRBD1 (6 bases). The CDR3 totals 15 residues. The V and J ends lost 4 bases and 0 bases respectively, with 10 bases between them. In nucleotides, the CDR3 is TGTGCCAGCAGTTCTCGGACAGATAGCAATCAGCCCCAGCATTTT. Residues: CASSSRTDSNQPQHF.

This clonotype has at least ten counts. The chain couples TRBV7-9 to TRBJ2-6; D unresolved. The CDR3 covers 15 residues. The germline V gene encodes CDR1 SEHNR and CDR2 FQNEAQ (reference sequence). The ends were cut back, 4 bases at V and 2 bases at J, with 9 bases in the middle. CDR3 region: CASSSDWAGANVLTF. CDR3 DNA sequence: TGTGCCAGCAGCTCCGACTGGGCTGGGGCCAACGTCCTGACTTTC. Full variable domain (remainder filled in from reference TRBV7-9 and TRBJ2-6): DTGVSQNPRHKITKRGQNVTFRCDPISEHNRLYWYRQTLGQGPEFLTYFQNEAQLEKSRLLSDRFSAERPKGSFSTLEIQRTEQGDSAMYLCASSSDWAGANVLTFGAGSRLTVL.

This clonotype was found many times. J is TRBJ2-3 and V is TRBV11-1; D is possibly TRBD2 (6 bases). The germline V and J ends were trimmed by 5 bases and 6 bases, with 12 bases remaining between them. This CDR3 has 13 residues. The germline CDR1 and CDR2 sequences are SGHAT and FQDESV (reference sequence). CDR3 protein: CASSEMTRDTQYF. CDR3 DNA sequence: TGTGCCAGCAGCGAGATGACTAGGGATACGCAGTATTTT.

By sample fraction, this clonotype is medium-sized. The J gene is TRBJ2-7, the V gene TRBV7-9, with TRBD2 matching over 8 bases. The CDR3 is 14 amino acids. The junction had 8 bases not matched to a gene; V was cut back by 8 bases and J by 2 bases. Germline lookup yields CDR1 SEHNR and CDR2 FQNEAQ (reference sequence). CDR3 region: CASSRVAGTYEQYF. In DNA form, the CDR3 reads TGTGCCAGCTCAAGGGTAGCGGGAACCTACGAGCAGTACTTC.

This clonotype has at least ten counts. CDR3 sequence (DNA): TGTGCCAGCAGCTTAAATTACATTCAGTACTTC. Its translation is CASSLNYIQYF. The chain carries TRBV7-2 and TRBJ2-4; D is uncertain. Germline CDR1 and CDR2: SGHTA and FQGNSA. V lost 2 bases and J lost 8, with 4 bases in between. The CDR3 spans 11 residues.

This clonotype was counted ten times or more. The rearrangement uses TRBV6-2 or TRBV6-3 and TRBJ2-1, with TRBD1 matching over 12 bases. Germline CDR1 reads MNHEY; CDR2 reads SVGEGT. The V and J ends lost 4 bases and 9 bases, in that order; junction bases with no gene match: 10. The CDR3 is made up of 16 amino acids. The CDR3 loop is CASSWDRGRGQGEQFF. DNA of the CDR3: TGTGCCAGCAGTTGGGACAGGGGGCGCGGTCAAGGTGAGCAGTTCTTC.

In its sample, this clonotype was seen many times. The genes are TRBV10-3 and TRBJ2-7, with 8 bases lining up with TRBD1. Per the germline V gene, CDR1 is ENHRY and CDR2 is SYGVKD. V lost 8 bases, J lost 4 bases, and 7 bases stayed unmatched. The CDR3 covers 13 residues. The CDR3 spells CAIGQGRSYEQYF. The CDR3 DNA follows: TGTGCCATCGGACAGGGACGATCATACGAGCAGTACTTC.

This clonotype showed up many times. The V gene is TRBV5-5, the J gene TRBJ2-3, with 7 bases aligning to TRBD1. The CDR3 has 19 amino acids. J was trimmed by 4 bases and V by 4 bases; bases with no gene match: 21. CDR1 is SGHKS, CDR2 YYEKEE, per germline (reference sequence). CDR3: CASSHNLGGTTRSADTQYF. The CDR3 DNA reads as TGTGCCAGCAGCCATAACCTAGGGGGCACCACCAGAAGCGCAGATACGCAGTATTTT.

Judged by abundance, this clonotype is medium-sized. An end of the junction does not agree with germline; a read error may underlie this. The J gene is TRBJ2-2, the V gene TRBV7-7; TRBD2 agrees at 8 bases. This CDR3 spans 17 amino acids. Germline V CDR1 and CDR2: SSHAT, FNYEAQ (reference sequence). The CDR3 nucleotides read TGTGCTAGCAGCCCGGAGCCAGCGGGAGCGAACACCGGGGAGCTGTTTTTT. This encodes CASSPEPAGANTGELFF.

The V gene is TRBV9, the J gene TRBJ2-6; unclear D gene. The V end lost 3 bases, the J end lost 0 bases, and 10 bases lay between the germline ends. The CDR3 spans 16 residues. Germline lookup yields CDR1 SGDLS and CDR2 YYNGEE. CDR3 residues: CASSGSIGSGANVLTF. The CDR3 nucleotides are TGTGCCAGCAGCGGCAGCATTGGCTCTGGGGCCAACGTCCTGACTTTC.

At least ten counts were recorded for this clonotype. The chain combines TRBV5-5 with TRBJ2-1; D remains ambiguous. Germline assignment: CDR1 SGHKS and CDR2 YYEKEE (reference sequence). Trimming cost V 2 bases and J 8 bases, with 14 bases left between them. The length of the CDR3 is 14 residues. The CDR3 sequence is CASSLHQSSDEQFF. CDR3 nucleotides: TGTGCCAGCAGCTTACACCAAAGTTCCGATGAGCAGTTCTTC.

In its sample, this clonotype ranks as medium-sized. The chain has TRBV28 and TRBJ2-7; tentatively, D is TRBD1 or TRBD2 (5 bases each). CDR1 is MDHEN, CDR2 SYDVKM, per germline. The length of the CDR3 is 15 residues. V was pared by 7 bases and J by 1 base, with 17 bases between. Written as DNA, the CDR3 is TGTGCCAGCACCGTCGGGGACCGGCCGTCCTACGAGCAGTACTTC. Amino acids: CASTVGDRPSYEQYF.

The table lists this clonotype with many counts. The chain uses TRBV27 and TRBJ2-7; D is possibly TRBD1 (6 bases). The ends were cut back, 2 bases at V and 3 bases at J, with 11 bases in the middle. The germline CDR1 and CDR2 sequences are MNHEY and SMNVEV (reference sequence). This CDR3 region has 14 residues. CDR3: CASSLNRDHYEQYF. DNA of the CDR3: TGTGCCAGCAGTTTAAACAGGGACCACTACGAGCAGTACTTC.

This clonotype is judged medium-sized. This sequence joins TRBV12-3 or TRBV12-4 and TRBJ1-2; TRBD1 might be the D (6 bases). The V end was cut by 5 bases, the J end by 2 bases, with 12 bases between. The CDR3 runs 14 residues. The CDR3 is CASSPSGTNYGYTF. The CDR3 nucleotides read TGTGCCAGCAGTCCCTCCGGGACAAACTATGGCTACACCTTC.